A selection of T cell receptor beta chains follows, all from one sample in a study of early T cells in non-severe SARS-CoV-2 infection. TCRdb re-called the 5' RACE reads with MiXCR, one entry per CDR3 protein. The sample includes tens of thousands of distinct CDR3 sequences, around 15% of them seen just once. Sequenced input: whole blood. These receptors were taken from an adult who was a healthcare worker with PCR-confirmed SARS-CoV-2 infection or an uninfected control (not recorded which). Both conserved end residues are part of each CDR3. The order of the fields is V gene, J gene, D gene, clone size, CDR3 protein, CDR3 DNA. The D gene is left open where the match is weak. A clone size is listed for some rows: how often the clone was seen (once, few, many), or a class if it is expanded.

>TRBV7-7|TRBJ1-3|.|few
CASSLGRGNTIYF
TGTGCTAGCAGCTTAGGTCGGGGAAACACCATATATTTT
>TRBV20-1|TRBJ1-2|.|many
CSARDRADDGYTF
TGCAGTGCTAGAGATAGGGCAGACGATGGCTACACCTTC
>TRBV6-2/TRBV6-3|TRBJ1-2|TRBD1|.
CASSYSRQGSYGYTF
TGTGCCAGCAGTTATTCAAGACAGGGCAGCTATGGCTACACCTTC
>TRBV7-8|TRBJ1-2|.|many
CASSLGGSNYGYTF
TGTGCCAGCAGCTTAGGGGGCTCAAACTATGGCTACACCTTC
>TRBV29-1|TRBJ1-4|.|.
CSVEDGGAQEKLFF
TGCAGCGTTGAAGACGGAGGGGCGCAAGAAAAACTGTTTTTT
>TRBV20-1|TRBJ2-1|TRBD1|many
CSARDPGTGLLSEQFF
TGCAGTGCTAGAGACCCGGGGACAGGGCTATTATCTGAGCAGTTCTTC
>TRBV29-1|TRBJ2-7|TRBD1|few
CSVSRDSIYEQYF
TGCAGCGTTTCACGGGACAGCATCTACGAGCAGTACTTC
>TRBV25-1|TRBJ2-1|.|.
CASSEYRQGGLSSYNEQFF
TGTGCCAGCAGTGAATATAGGCAGGGGGGCCTTAGCTCCTACAATGAGCAGTTCTTC
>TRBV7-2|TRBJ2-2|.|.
CASSPSRVVGELFF
TGTGCCAGCAGCCCCTCCAGGGTGGTCGGGGAGCTGTTTTTT
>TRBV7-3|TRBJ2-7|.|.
CASSPRGGSREQYF
TGTGCCAGCAGCCCCCGAGGGGGATCGCGCGAGCAGTACTTC
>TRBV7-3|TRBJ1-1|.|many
CASSQSVMNTEAFF
TGTGCCAGCAGCCAGAGCGTCATGAACACTGAAGCTTTCTTT
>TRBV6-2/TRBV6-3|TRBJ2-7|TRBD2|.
CASSSTSGVFYEQYF
TGTGCCAGCAGTTCGACTAGCGGGGTATTCTACGAGCAGTACTTC
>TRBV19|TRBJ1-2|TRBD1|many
CATLNSGTGSAGGYTF
TGTGCCACTCTCAACTCCGGGACAGGGTCGGCTGGTGGCTACACCTTC
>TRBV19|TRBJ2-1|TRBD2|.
CASSSLAGGNEQFF
TGTGCCAGCTCATCCCTAGCGGGGGGGAATGAGCAGTTCTTC
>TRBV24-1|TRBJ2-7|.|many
CATSESTGLTYEQYF
TGTGCCACCAGTGAGTCTACAGGACTGACTTACGAGCAGTACTTC
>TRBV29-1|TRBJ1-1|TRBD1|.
CSVEGRGPTEAFF
TGCAGCGTTGAAGGGAGGGGGCCCACTGAAGCTTTCTTT
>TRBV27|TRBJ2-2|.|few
CASSYLAPNTGELFF
TGTGCCAGCAGTTATCTAGCGCCGAACACCGGGGAGCTGTTTTTT
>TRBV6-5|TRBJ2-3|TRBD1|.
CASSPGTAASTDTQYF
TGTGCCAGCAGCCCTGGGACAGCCGCAAGTACAGATACGCAGTATTTT
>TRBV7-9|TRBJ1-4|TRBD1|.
CASSSLRDRVEKLFF
TGTGCCAGCAGCTCACTCCGGGACAGGGTCGAAAAACTGTTTTTT
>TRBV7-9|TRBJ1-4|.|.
CASSLAQGTNEKLFF
TGTGCCAGCAGCTTAGCACAGGGAACTAATGAAAAACTGTTTTTT
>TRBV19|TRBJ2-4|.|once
CASSNQGGAKNIQYF
TGTGCCAGTAGTAATCAGGGGGGAGCCAAAAACATTCAGTACTTC